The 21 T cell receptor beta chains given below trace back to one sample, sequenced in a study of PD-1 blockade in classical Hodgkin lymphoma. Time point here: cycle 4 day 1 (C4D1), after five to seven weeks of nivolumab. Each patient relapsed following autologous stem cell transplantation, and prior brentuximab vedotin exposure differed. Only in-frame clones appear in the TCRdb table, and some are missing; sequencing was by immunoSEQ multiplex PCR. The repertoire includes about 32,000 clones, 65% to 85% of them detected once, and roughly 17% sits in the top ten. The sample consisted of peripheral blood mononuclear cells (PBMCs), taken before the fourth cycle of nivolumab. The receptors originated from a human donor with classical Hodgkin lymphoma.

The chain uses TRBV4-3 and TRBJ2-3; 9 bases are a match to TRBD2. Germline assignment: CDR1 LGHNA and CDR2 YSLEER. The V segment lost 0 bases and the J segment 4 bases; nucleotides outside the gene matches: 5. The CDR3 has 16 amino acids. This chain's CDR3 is CASSQDRAGGPDTQYF. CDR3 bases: TGCGCCAGCAGCCAAGACAGGGCGGGAGGGCCAGATACGCAGTATTTT.

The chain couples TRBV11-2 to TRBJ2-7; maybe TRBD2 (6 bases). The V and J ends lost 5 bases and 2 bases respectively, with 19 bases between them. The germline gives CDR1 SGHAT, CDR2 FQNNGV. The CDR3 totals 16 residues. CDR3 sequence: CASSPLGAGGPYEQYF. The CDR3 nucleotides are TGTGCCAGCAGCCCACTAGGAGCAGGAGGGCCCTACGAGCAGTACTTC.

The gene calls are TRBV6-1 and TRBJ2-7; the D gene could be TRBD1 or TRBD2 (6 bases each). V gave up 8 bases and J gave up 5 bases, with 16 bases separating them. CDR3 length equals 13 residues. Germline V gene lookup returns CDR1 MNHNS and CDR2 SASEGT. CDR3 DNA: TGTGCCAGCGGTGGGGGGCTAATCCACGAGCAGTACTTC. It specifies CASGGGLIHEQYF.

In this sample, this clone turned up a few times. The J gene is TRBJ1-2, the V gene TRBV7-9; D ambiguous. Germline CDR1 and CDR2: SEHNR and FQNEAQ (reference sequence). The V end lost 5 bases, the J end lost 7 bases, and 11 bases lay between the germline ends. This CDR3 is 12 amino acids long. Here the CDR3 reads CASSHSDSGYTF. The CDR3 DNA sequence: TGTGCCAGCAGCCATTCGGATAGTGGCTACACCTTC.

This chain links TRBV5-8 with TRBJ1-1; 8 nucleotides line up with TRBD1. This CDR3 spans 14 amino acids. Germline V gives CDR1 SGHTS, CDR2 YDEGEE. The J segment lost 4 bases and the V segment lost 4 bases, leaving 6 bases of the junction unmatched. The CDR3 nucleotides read TGTGCCAGCAGCCAAGCAGACAGGGGCACTGAAGCTTTCTTT. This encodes CASSQADRGTEAFF.

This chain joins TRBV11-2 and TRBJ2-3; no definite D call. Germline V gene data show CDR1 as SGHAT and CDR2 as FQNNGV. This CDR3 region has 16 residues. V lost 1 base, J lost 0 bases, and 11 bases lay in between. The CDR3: CASSLGAARSTDTQYF. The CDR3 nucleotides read TGTGCCAGCAGCTTAGGGGCAGCTAGAAGCACAGATACGCAGTATTTT. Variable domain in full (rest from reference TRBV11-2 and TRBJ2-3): EAGVAQSPRYKIIEKRQSVAFWCNPISGHATLYWYQQILGQGPKLLIQFQNNGVVDDSQLPKDRFSAERLKGVDSTLKIQPAKLEDSAVYLCASSLGAARSTDTQYFGPGTRLTVL.

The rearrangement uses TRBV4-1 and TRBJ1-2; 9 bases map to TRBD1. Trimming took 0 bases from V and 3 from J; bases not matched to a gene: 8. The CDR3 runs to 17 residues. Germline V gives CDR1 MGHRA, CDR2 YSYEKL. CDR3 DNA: TGCGCCAGCAGCCAAGACTATCGGACAGGGGCTCACTATGGCTACACCTTC. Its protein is CASSQDYRTGAHYGYTF.

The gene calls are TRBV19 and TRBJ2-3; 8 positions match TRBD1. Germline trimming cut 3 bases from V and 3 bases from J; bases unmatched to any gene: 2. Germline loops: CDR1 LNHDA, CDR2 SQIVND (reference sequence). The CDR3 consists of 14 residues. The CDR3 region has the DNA TGTGCCAGTAGTATCCGGACAGGGACAGATACGCAGTATTTT. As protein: CASSIRTGTDTQYF.

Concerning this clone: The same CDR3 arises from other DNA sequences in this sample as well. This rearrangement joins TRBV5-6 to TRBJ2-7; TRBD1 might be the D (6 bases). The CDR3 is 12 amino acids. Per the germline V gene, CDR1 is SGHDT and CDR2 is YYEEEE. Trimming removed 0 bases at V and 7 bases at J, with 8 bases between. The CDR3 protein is CASSLGGREQYV. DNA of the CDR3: TGTGCCAGCAGCTTGGGGGGGCGTGAGCAGTACGTC.

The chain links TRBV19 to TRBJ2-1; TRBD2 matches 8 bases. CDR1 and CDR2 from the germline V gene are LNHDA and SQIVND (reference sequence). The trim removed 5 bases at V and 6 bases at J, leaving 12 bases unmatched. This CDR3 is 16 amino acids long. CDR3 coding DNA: TGTGCCAGTAGTCCCAGACTAGCGTCGAGGAGCAATGAGCAGTTCTTC. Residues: CASSPRLASRSNEQFF.

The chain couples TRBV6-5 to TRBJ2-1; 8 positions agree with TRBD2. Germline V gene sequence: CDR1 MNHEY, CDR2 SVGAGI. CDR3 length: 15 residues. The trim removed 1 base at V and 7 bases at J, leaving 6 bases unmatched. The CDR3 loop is CASSYLAGGRNEQFF. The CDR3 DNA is TGTGCCAGCAGTTACTTGGCGGGGGGAAGGAATGAGCAGTTCTTC.

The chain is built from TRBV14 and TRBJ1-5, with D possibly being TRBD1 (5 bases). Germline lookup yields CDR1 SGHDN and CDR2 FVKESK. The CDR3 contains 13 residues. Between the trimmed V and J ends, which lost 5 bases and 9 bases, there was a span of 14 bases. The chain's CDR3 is CASSTIAGAPQHF. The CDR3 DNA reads TGTGCCAGCAGCACCATCGCCGGGGCGCCCCAGCATTTT.

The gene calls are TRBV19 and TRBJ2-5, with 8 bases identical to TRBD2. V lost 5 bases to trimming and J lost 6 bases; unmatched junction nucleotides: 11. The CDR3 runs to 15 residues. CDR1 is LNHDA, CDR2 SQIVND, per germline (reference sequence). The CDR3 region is CASSSGSGGLKTQYF. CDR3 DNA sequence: TGTGCCAGTAGTTCGGGGTCGGGGGGGCTGAAGACCCAGTACTTC.

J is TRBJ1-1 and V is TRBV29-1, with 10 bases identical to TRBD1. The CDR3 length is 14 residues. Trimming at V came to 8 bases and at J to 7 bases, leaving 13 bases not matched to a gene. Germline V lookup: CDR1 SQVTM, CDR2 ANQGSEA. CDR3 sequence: CSILLTGGAGEAFF. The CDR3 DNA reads TGCAGCATACTCTTGACAGGGGGCGCAGGTGAAGCTTTCTTT.

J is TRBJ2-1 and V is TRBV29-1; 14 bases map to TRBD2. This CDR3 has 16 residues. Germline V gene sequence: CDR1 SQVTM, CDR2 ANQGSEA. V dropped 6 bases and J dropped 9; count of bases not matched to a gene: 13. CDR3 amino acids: CSVPPGLAGAPGEQFF. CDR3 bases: TGCAGCGTCCCCCCGGGACTAGCGGGGGCCCCGGGTGAGCAGTTCTTC.

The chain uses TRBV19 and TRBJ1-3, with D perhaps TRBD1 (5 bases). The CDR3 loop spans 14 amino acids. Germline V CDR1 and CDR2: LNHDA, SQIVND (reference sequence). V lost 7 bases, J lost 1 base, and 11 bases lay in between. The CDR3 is CASTRGGSGNTIYF. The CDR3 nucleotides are TGTGCCAGTACCCGCGGGGGTTCTGGAAACACCATATATTTT. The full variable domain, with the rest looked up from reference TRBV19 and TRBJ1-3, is DGGITQSPKYLFRKEGQNVTLSCEQNLNHDAMYWYRQDPGQGLRLIYYSQIVNDFQKGDIAEGYSVSREKKESFPLTVTSAQKNPTAFYLCASTRGGSGNTIYFGEGSWLTVV.

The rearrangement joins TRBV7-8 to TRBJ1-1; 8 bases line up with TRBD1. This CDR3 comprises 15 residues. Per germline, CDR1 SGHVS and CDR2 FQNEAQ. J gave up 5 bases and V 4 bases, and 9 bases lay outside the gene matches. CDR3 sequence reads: CASSYDRGLWTEAFF. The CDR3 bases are TGTGCCAGCAGCTACGACAGGGGTTTGTGGACTGAAGCTTTCTTT.

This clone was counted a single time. The CDR3 DNA follows: TGTGCCAGTAGCCTGGGAAGGGTAGAGACCCAGTACTTC. Protein: CASSLGRVETQYF. J is TRBJ2-5 and V is TRBV19, with D hard to call. From germline, CDR1 is LNHDA and CDR2 SQIVND (reference sequence). The CDR3 is made up of 13 amino acids. The V end lost 6 bases, the J end lost 4 bases, and 12 bases lay between the germline ends.

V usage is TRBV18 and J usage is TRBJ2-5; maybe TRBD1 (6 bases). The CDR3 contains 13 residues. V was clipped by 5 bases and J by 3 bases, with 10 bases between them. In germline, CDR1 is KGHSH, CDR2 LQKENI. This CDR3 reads CASSTRQEETQYF. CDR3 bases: TGTGCCAGCTCAACTCGACAGGAAGAGACCCAGTACTTC.

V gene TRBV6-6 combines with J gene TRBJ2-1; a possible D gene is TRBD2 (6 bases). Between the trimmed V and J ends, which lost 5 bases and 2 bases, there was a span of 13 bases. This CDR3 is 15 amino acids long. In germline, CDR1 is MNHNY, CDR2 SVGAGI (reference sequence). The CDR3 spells CASSALGGTYNEQFF. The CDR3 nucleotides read TGTGCCAGCAGTGCCCTCGGGGGAACCTACAATGAGCAGTTCTTC.

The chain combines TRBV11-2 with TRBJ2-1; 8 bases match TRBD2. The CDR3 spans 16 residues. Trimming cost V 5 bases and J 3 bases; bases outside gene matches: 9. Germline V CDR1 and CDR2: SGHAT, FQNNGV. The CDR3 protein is CASSLFASGFYNEQFF. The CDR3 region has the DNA TGTGCCAGCAGCCTGTTCGCTAGCGGGTTCTACAATGAGCAGTTCTTC.